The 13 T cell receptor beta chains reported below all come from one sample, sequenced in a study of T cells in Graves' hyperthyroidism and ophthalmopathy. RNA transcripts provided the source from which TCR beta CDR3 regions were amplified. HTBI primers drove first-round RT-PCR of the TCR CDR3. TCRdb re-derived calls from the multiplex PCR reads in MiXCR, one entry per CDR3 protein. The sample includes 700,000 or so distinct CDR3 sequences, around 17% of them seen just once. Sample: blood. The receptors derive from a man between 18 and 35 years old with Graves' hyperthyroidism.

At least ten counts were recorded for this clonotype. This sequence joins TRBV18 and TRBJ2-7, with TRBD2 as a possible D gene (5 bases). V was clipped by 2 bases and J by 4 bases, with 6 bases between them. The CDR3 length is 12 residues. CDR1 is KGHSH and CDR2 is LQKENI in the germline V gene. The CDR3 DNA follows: TGTGCCAGCTCACCAGGGAGTTACGAGCAGTACTTC. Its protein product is CASSPGSYEQYF.

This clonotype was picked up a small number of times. The CDR3 reads CASRAERGGELFF. The CDR3 nucleotides are TGTGCCAGCCGTGCCGAAAGAGGCGGGGAGCTGTTTTTT. The V call is TRBV2, the J call TRBJ2-2; no definite D call. Germline V CDR1 and CDR2: SNHLY, FYNNEI. Trimming removed 8 bases from V and 7 bases from J, with 14 bases in between. CDR3 length: 13 amino acids.

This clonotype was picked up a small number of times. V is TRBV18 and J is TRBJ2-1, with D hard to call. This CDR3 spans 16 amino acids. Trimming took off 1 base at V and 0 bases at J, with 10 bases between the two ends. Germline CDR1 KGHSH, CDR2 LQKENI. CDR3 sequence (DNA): TGTGCCAGCTCACCACTTGACCCCAGCTCCTACAATGAGCAGTTCTTC. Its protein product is CASSPLDPSSYNEQFF.

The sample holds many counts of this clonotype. CDR3 residues: CSAVDDRPSSTDTQYF. CDR3 nucleotide sequence: TGCAGTGCTGTCGACGACAGGCCCTCAAGCACAGATACGCAGTATTTT. This chain links TRBV20-1 with TRBJ2-3; the D gene is possibly TRBD1 (6 bases). Germline V gene lookup returns CDR1 DFQATT and CDR2 SNEGSKA (reference sequence). V was cut by 5 bases and J by 0 bases, with 18 bases left in between. The CDR3 covers 16 residues.

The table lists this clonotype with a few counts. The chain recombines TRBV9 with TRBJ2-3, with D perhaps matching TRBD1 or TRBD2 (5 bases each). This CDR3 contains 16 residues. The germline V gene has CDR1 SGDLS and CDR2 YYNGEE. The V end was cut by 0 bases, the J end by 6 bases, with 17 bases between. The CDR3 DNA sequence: TGTGCCAGCAGCGTAGCTACGGGACCGCCACAGGATACGCAGTATTTT. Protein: CASSVATGPPQDTQYF.

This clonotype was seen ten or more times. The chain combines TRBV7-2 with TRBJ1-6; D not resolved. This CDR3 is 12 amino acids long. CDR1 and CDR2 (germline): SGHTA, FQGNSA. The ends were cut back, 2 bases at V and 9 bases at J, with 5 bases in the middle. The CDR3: CASSLPGSPLHF. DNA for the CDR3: TGTGCCAGCAGCTTACCAGGTTCACCCCTCCACTTT.

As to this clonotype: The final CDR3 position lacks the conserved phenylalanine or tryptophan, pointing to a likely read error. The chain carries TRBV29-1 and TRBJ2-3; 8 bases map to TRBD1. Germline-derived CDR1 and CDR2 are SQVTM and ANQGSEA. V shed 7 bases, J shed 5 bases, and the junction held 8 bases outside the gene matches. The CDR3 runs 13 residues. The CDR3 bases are TGCAGCGCAAACAGGGGGATAAAAGATACGCAGTATTCT. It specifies CSANRGIKDTQYS.

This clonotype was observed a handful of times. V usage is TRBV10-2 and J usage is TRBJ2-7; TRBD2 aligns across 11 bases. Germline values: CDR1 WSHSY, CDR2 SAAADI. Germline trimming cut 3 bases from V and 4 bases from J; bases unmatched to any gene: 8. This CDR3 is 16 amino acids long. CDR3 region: CASSERLAGGRYEQYF. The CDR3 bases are TGCGCCAGCAGTGAAAGGCTAGCGGGAGGAAGGTACGAGCAGTACTTC.

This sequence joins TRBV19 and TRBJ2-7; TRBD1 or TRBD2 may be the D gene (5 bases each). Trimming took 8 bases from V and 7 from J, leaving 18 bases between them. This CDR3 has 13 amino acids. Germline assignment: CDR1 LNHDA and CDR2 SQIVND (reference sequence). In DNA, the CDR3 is TGTGCCAGTGCTGGGGACGGCTATGGAGAGCAGTACTTC. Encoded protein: CASAGDGYGEQYF.

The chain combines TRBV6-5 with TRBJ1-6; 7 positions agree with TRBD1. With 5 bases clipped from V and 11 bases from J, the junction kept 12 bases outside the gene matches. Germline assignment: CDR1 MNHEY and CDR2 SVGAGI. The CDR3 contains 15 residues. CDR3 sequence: CASSKRQGARAPLHF. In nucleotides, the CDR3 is TGTGCCAGCAGTAAACGACAGGGAGCACGGGCACCCCTCCACTTT.

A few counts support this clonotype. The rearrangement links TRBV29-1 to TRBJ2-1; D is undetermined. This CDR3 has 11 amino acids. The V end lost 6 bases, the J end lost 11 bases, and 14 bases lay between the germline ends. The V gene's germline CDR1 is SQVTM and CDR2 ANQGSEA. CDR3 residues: CSVWAQPKQFF. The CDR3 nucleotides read TGCAGCGTGTGGGCCCAGCCAAAGCAGTTCTTC.

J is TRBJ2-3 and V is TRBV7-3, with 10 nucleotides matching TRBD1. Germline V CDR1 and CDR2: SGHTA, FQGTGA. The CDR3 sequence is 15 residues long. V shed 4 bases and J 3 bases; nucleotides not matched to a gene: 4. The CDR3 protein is CASSSSGQGTDTQYF. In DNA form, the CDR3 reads TGTGCCAGCAGCTCCTCGGGACAGGGGACAGATACGCAGTATTTT.

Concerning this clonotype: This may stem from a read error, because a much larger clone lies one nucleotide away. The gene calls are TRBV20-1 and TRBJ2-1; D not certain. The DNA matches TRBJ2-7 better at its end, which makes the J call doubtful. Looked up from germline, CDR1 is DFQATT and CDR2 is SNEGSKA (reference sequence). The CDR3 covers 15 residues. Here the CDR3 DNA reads TGCAGTGCTATCCTACACAGAAGCTCCTACAATGAGCAGTACTTC. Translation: CSAILHRSSYNEQYF.